This T cell receptor beta chain stems from a study of blood T cell repertoires in COVID-19. Patients from Seattle were sampled longitudinally, starting during active infection. Methods used by the authors: Estimation of nucleated cell counts relied on the amplification of reference gene primers. Repertoires were generated with immunoSEQ multiplex PCR, while TCRdb's copy carries only in-frame clones and drops some. V and J calls and clone size are as listed in that table; D and trimming were resolved from the DNA. The table records under 250,000 clones, roughly 77% of them present only once. Germline V gene lookup returns CDR1 MGHRA and CDR2 YSYEKL. This CDR3 is built from 15 residues. The V gene end was trimmed by 0 bases and the J gene end by 6 bases; junction bases not matched to a gene: 5.

Sequences were obtained from peripheral blood. This chain uses TRBV4-1 with TRBJ2-7; 10 nucleotides match TRBD2. The sequence was collected from a woman in her forties with COVID-19, enrolled during active disease. The CDR3 protein is CASSQELAGAPEQYF. For the CDR3, the DNA is TGCGCCAGCAGCCAAGAGCTAGCGGGAGCTCCCGAGCAGTACTTC.